A single sample is the source of the 2 T cell receptor beta chains below, sequenced in a study of T-cell memory formation after mild COVID-19. In TCRdb, the 5' RACE reads were re-called with MiXCR into one record per CDR3 protein. The data hold 150,000 to 200,000 distinct CDR3 sequences, with roughly a third observed a single time. The source material was PBMCs or a T cell subset sorted from them (not recorded which). The source of these receptors is an adult woman who had mild COVID-19 (a few samples of this study predate the infection). Cell type and time point are not known.

The chain joins TRBV5-1 to TRBJ2-5, with D hard to call. V lost 0 bases, J lost 7 bases, and 16 bases lay in between. CDR1 is SGHRS, CDR2 YFSETQ, per germline. The CDR3 has 15 amino acids. The CDR3, as DNA: TGCGCCAGCAGCTTGGAGGGCACCCCGGGCCGGACCCAGTACTTC. Translating gives CASSLEGTPGRTQYF. The full variable domain, its missing parts supplied by reference TRBV5-1 and TRBJ2-5, is KAGVTQTPRYLIKTRGQQVTLSCSPISGHRSVSWYQQTPGQGLQFLFEYFSETQRNKGNFPGRFSGRQFSNSRSEMNVSTLELGDSALYLCASSLEGTPGRTQYFGPGTRLLVL.

V is TRBV3-1 and J is TRBJ2-5; TRBD1 or TRBD2 may be the D gene (5 bases each). Germline V gene sequence: CDR1 LGHDT, CDR2 YNNKEL (reference sequence). The CDR3 loop spans 16 amino acids. V lost 4 bases and J lost 2, with 17 bases in between. DNA of the CDR3: TGTGCCAGCAGCCCCCTGACTATAGGGGCTCAAGAGACCCAGTACTTC. It encodes CASSPLTIGAQETQYF.